This entry features one T cell receptor (beta chain) sequence. What it binds is not known. This CDR3 contains 14 residues. The germline V and J ends were trimmed by 3 bases and 5 bases, with 12 bases remaining between them. In germline, CDR1 is SGHRS, CDR2 YFSETQ. This sample is drawn from a study of blood T cells in healthy people across ages. General study points: With donor CMV status unknown, expanded clonotype changes were possibly confounded.

Donation came from healthy Caucasian individuals in Russia who were aged about 6 to 95. Through a sample-barcoded 5' primer and a J-beta primer mix, a second PCR was run for 7 to 11 cycles. CDR3-containing paired-end reads numbered at least 2.5 million in each sample. TCRdb called the 5' RACE reads again in MiXCR, with one record for every CDR3 protein. Found here are 1.5 million to 2 million distinct CDR3 sequences, 28% of them singletons; the top ten hold about 7.7%. The source of this sequence is a woman between 25 and 40 years old in good health. Sequencing was performed on blood. The rearrangement uses TRBV5-1 and TRBJ2-1; either TRBD1 or TRBD2 may supply D (6 bases each). CDR3 in amino acids: CASSSRGGNNEQFF. In nucleotides, the CDR3 is TGCGCCAGCAGCTCTCGAGGGGGGAACAATGAGCAGTTCTTC.